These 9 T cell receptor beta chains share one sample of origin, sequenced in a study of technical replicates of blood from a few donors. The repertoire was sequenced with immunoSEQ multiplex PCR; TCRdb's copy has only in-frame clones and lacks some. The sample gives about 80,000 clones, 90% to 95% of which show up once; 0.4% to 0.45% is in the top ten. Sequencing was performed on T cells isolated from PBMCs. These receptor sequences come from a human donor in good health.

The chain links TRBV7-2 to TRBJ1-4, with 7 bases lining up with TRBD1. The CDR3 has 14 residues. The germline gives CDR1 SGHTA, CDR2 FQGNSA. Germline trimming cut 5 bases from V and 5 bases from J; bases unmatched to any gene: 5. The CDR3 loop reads CASSLTGANEKLFF. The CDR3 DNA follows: TGTGCCAGCAGCCTTACAGGGGCCAATGAAAAACTGTTTTTT.

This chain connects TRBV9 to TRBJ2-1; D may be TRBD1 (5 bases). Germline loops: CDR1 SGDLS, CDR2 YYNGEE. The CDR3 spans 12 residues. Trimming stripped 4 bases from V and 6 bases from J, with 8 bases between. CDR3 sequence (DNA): TGTGCCAGCAGCAGGGGAAGCAATGAGCAGTTCTTC. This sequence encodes CASSRGSNEQFF.

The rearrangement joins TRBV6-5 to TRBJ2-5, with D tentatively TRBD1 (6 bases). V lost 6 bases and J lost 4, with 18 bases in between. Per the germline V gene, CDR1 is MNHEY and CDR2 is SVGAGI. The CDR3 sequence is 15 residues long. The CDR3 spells CASRKGGAGVETQYF. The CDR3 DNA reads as TGTGCCAGCAGAAAAGGGGGAGCCGGGGTAGAGACCCAGTACTTC.

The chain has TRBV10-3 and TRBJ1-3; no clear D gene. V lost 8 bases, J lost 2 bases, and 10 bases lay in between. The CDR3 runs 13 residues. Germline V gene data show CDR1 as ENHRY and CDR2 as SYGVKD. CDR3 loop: CAISVGPGNTIYF. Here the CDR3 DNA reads TGTGCCATCTCAGTTGGTCCTGGAAACACCATATATTTT.

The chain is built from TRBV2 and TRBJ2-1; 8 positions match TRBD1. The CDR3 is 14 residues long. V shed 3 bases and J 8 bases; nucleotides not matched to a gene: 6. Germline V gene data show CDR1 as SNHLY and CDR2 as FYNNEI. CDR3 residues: CASSEVGQGDEQFF. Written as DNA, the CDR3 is TGTGCCAGCAGTGAGGTTGGACAGGGCGATGAGCAGTTCTTC.

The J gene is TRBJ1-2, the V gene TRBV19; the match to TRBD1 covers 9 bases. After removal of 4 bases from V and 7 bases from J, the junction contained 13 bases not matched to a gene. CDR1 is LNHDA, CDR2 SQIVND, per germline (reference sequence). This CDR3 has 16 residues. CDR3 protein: CASSNPSYRGQSGYTF. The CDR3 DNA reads TGTGCCAGTAGTAACCCATCTTACAGGGGGCAAAGTGGCTACACCTTC.

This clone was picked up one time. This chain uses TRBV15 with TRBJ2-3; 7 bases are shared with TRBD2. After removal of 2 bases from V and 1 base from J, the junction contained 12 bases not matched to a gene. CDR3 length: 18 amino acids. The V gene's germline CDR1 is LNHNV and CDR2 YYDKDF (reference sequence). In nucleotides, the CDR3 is TGTGCCACCAGCAGACCCGTCCGACTAGCTCCAGGCACAGATACGCAGTATTTT. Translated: CATSRPVRLAPGTDTQYF.

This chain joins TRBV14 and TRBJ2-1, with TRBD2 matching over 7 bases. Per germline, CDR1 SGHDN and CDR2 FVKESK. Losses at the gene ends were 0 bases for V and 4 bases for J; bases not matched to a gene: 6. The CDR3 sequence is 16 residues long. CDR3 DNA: TGTGCCAGCAGCCAAGATCAGGGACTATTATACAATGAGCAGTTCTTC. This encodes CASSQDQGLLYNEQFF.

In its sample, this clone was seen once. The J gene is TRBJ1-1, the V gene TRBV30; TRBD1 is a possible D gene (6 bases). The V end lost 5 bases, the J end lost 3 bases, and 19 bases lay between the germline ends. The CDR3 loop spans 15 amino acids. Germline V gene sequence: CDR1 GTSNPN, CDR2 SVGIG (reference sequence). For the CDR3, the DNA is TGTGCCTGGGGGACATACTCTAGGGTGGACACTGAAGCTTTCTTT. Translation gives CAWGTYSRVDTEAFF.